The text below deals with one TCR beta chain. As yet, its antigen is unknown. This sample is part of a study of glioma-infiltrating T cells. Across the whole study: Glioblastomas were WHO grade IV, sampled at first diagnosis; low-grade were grade II.

General study results and limits: Above-expected tissue-blood divergence occurred in all gliomas, most in low-grade ones.

J was trimmed by 2 bases and V by 2 bases; bases with no gene match: 9. CDR3 length equals 16 residues. Looked up from germline, CDR1 is SQVTM and CDR2 is ANQGSEA. TCR alpha and beta CDR3 regions were amplified from RNA using iRepertoire nested multiplex PCR. One-step reverse transcription and amplification started from approximately 100-400 ng of tissue mRNA or PBMC total RNA. TCRdb redid the calling of the multiplex PCR reads with MiXCR, one entry per CDR3 protein. The data show about 410,000 distinct CDR3 sequences, approximately 42% seen once. The sequence was collected from a human donor with low-grade glioma or glioblastoma, undergoing nonglioma brain surgery, or in good health (not recorded which). Material: glioma tissue, nonneoplastic brain tissue, or PBMCs (not recorded which). This chain uses TRBV29-1 with TRBJ2-1; 7 bases map to TRBD1. CDR3 protein: CSVEWPGTAPYNEQFF. The CDR3 DNA reads TGCAGCGTTGAATGGCCCGGGACAGCTCCCTACAATGAGCAGTTCTTC.